Following are 26 T cell receptor beta chains from one sample sequenced in a study of regulatory T cells in long-lasting Graves disease. Arm-PCR of CDR3 regions with iRepertoire HTBI primers generated TCR beta libraries. TCRdb fed the multiplex PCR reads into MiXCR, producing one record per CDR3 protein. The top ten clones hold over 20% of a sample with about 360,000 distinct CDR3 sequences, 15% to 20% of them seen once. Time point defined: newly diagnosed GD, antithyroid drugs for less than 3 months. RNA extracted from PBMCs served as the sequencing template. In addition, the sample was reused for a study of T cells in Graves' hyperthyroidism and ophthalmopathy.

This sample comprised peripheral blood mononuclear cells (PBMCs), obtained at new diagnosis, from a patient treated with antithyroid drugs. Every receptor here comes from a woman aged 18-29 years with Graves disease.

Ten or more counts support this clonotype. The chain links TRBV5-6 to TRBJ1-5, with TRBD1 matching 10 bases. V shed 4 bases and J 4 bases; nucleotides not matched to a gene: 8. The CDR3 spans 16 residues. Per the germline V gene, CDR1 is SGHDT and CDR2 is YYEEEE. CDR3 sequence (DNA): TGTGCCAGCAGCCTGGGGACAGGGGACCTAAATCAGCCCCAGCATTTT. Translated: CASSLGTGDLNQPQHF.

At least ten counts were recorded for this clonotype. V gene TRBV18 combines with J gene TRBJ1-1; no firm D call. There are 14 residues in the CDR3. Germline CDR1 is KGHSH and CDR2 is LQKENI. Trimming stripped 3 bases from V and 1 base from J, with 9 bases between. The CDR3 sequence is CASSPPGWNTEAFF. Written as DNA, the CDR3 is TGTGCCAGCTCACCCCCGGGGTGGAACACTGAAGCTTTCTTT.

At least ten counts were recorded for this clonotype. The J gene is TRBJ1-6, the V gene TRBV3-1; D possibly corresponds to TRBD1 (6 bases). Germline lookup yields CDR1 LGHDT and CDR2 YNNKEL (reference sequence). Trimming left V 0 bases short and J 7 bases short, with 13 bases between. There are 16 residues in the CDR3. The CDR3 DNA reads as TGTGCCAGCAGCCAAGATTCCCAGGGGAGCAATTCACCCCTCCACTTT. Protein: CASSQDSQGSNSPLHF.

This clonotype was found a few times. The chain combines TRBV24-1 with TRBJ1-2, with a weak D call TRBD1 (5 bases). Trimming cost V 1 base and J 6 bases, with 11 bases left between them. This CDR3 comprises 14 residues. The V gene's germline CDR1 is KGHDR and CDR2 SFDVKD. CDR3 sequence: CATSDFPGKDGYTF. The CDR3 DNA is TGTGCCACCAGTGATTTCCCAGGGAAGGATGGCTACACCTTC.

This clonotype was observed a handful of times. The J gene is TRBJ2-3, the V gene TRBV7-9; 9 bases align to TRBD2. This CDR3 is 16 amino acids long. Germline CDR1 is SEHNR and CDR2 is FQNEAQ (reference sequence). With 5 bases clipped from V and 2 bases from J, the junction kept 8 bases outside the gene matches. Here the CDR3 reads CASSPAGGRDTDTQYF. DNA for the CDR3: TGTGCCAGCAGCCCCGCGGGGGGGCGGGACACAGATACGCAGTATTTT.

The J gene is TRBJ1-5, the V gene TRBV2; 9 bases are a match to TRBD1. The CDR3 totals 17 residues. Germline V gene lookup returns CDR1 SNHLY and CDR2 FYNNEI. V shed 5 bases and J 1 base; nucleotides not matched to a gene: 9. The CDR3, as DNA: TGTGCCAGCAGTTTGTCCGGGACAGGGCCGAGCAATCAGCCCCAGCATTTT. It is translated as CASSLSGTGPSNQPQHF.

In its sample, this clonotype was seen a few times. The chain employs TRBV5-6 and TRBJ2-7; 11 positions agree with TRBD2. This CDR3 spans 13 amino acids. The junction had 4 bases not matched to a gene; V was cut back by 4 bases and J by 7 bases. Germline CDR1 and CDR2: SGHDT and YYEEEE. CDR3: CASSAGLAVEQYF. CDR3 DNA sequence: TGTGCCAGCAGCGCGGGACTAGCGGTTGAGCAGTACTTC.

This clonotype has a count of ten or more. The chain couples TRBV3-1 to TRBJ2-1; TRBD2 aligns across 9 bases. Unmatched junction bases numbered 6, after V lost 4 bases and J lost 5 bases. Germline CDR1 and CDR2: LGHDT and YNNKEL (reference sequence). The CDR3 is 15 amino acids. The CDR3 loop reads CASSPGTSTHNEQFF. CDR3 nucleotide sequence: TGTGCCAGCAGCCCCGGGACTAGCACCCACAATGAGCAGTTCTTC.

This clonotype was detected many times. CDR3 sequence reads: CASSLLGGTYEQYF. The DNA of the CDR3 is TGTGCCAGCAGCCTACTGGGAGGGACCTACGAGCAGTACTTC. The chain joins TRBV3-1 to TRBJ2-7, with 7 bases fitting TRBD2. V lost 4 bases and J lost 2; bases outside the gene matches: 5. This CDR3 region has 14 residues. Germline CDR1 LGHDT, CDR2 YNNKEL (reference sequence).

Many counts were recorded for this clonotype. This sequence joins TRBV5-1 and TRBJ2-7, with D uncertain. Trimming cost V 4 bases and J 4 bases, with 9 bases left between them. This CDR3 is built from 12 residues. The germline V gene has CDR1 SGHRS and CDR2 YFSETQ. CDR3: CASSGTDYEQYF. The CDR3 DNA follows: TGCGCCAGCAGCGGAACAGATTACGAGCAGTACTTC.

This clonotype occurred many times. The genes are TRBV19 and TRBJ1-1; a possible D gene is TRBD1 (5 bases). Germline V CDR1 and CDR2: LNHDA, SQIVND (reference sequence). The CDR3 loop spans 16 amino acids. Deletions cut 5 bases from V and 4 bases from J, with 20 bases between. The CDR3 spells CASSFSGVGPVTEAFF. The CDR3 DNA is TGTGCCAGTAGTTTCTCCGGGGTGGGGCCGGTCACTGAAGCTTTCTTT. Full variable domain (remainder filled in from reference TRBV19 and TRBJ1-1): DGGITQSPKYLFRKEGQNVTLSCEQNLNHDAMYWYRQDPGQGLRLIYYSQIVNDFQKGDIAEGYSVSREKKESFPLTVTSAQKNPTAFYLCASSFSGVGPVTEAFFGQGTRLTVV.

The chain combines TRBV3-1 with TRBJ1-3; 8 nucleotides align to TRBD1. The CDR3 runs to 15 residues. CDR1 is LGHDT and CDR2 is YNNKEL in the germline V gene (reference sequence). Trimming took 8 bases from V and 7 from J; bases not matched to a gene: 13. CDR3 sequence (DNA): TGTGCCAGCCAAACACTCGCAGGGGGCTGGAACACCATATATTTT. It is translated as CASQTLAGGWNTIYF.

This clonotype appeared many times. The V and J genes are TRBV12-3 or TRBV12-4 and TRBJ2-1; no reliable D call. This CDR3 has 10 residues. The ends were cut back, 5 bases at V and 8 bases at J, with 4 bases in the middle. The CDR3 here is CASSRDEQFF. The CDR3 DNA follows: TGTGCCAGCAGTCGGGATGAGCAGTTCTTC.

This clonotype was counted many times. This rearrangement joins TRBV12-3 or TRBV12-4 to TRBJ1-1, with 7 bases fitting TRBD1. This CDR3 comprises 14 residues. V dropped 5 bases and J dropped 6; count of bases not matched to a gene: 9. CDR3 region: CASSPRQGIAEAFF. The CDR3 nucleotides read TGTGCCAGCAGTCCCCGACAGGGAATAGCTGAAGCTTTCTTT.

This clonotype was detected ten times or more. The rearrangement joins TRBV3-1 to TRBJ2-7; no definite D call. Trimming removed 3 bases from V and 2 bases from J, with 8 bases in between. The germline V gene has CDR1 LGHDT and CDR2 YNNKEL (reference sequence). This CDR3 comprises 13 residues. The CDR3 region is CASSHSPAYEQYF. In DNA, the CDR3 is TGTGCCAGCAGCCATTCCCCAGCCTACGAGCAGTACTTC.

The chain is built from TRBV7-6 and TRBJ2-1; TRBD1 or TRBD2 may be the D gene (5 bases each). Germline values: CDR1 SGHVS, CDR2 FNYEAQ. The length of the CDR3 is 14 residues. Trimming left V 6 bases short and J 4 bases short, with 13 bases between. In nucleotides, the CDR3 is TGTGCCAGCAGTCCGGGACCGATATACAATGAGCAGTTCTTC. Encoded protein: CASSPGPIYNEQFF.

This clonotype was seen repeatedly, ten times or more. The CDR3 sequence is CASGSRGNEQFF. CDR3 DNA sequence: TGTGCCAGCGGTTCCCGGGGGAATGAGCAGTTCTTC. The chain couples TRBV27 to TRBJ2-1; TRBD2 might be the D (6 bases). This CDR3 region has 12 residues. Trimming removed 8 bases from V and 7 bases from J, with 12 bases in between. The germline V gene encodes CDR1 MNHEY and CDR2 SMNVEV (reference sequence).

The V call is TRBV4-1, the J call TRBJ2-2, with D uncertain. This CDR3 has 16 amino acids. The V gene's germline CDR1 is MGHRA and CDR2 YSYEKL. With 5 bases removed from V and 5 bases from J, the gap between germline ends came to 18 bases. This chain's CDR3 is CASSSTGSLITGELFF. The CDR3 bases are TGCGCCAGCAGCAGTACCGGGTCCCTAATAACCGGGGAGCTGTTTTTT.

This clonotype has only a few counts. This sequence joins TRBV11-3 and TRBJ2-1; D possibly corresponds to TRBD1 (7 bases). Trimming pared 4 bases from V and 8 bases from J, leaving 12 bases between. The CDR3 is 13 amino acids. CDR1 and CDR2 (germline): SGHNT, YENEEA. In DNA, the CDR3 is TGTGCCAGCAGCTCCGCAGGGGGGCATGAGCAGTTCTTC. Its protein is CASSSAGGHEQFF.

This clonotype came up many times. J is TRBJ2-2 and V is TRBV10-3; TRBD2 might be the D (6 bases). There are 15 residues in the CDR3. V was pared by 3 bases and J by 5 bases, with 13 bases between. Germline V gene sequence: CDR1 ENHRY, CDR2 SYGVKD. The CDR3 loop reads CAISEPYRGTGELFF. CDR3 DNA sequence: TGTGCCATCAGTGAACCTTACCGGGGGACCGGGGAGCTGTTTTTT.

This clonotype was counted at least ten times. This chain links TRBV3-1 with TRBJ1-2; TRBD1 might be the D (6 bases). With 4 bases removed from V and 4 bases from J, the gap between germline ends came to 13 bases. The CDR3 consists of 14 residues. Per germline, CDR1 LGHDT and CDR2 YNNKEL (reference sequence). The CDR3 region has the DNA TGTGCCAGCAGCCCACACAGGGAAGCCTATGGCTACACCTTC. This encodes CASSPHREAYGYTF.

This chain links TRBV5-1 with TRBJ2-1; 8 bases fit TRBD1. V shed 0 bases and J 3 bases; nucleotides not matched to a gene: 8. Germline V CDR1 and CDR2: SGHRS, YFSETQ. The CDR3 has 17 amino acids. CDR3: CASSLVVGTGGYNEQFF. The CDR3 bases are TGCGCCAGCAGCTTGGTAGTGGGGACAGGAGGCTACAATGAGCAGTTCTTC.

V gene TRBV6-9 combines with J gene TRBJ1-2, with TRBD1 matching over 7 bases. Per the germline V gene, CDR1 is MNHGY and CDR2 is SVAAGI. V was clipped by 3 bases and J by 8 bases; unmatched bases: 6. The CDR3 totals 13 residues. The CDR3 nucleotides are TGTGCCAGCAGTTACAGGACAGGCCTCGGCTACACCTTC. Its protein product is CASSYRTGLGYTF.

This chain links TRBV10-3 with TRBJ2-2, with D possibly TRBD2 on 6 matching bases. Germline loops: CDR1 ENHRY, CDR2 SYGVKD. The CDR3 sequence is 17 residues long. V lost 0 bases and J 1 base, leaving 12 bases between the germline ends. The CDR3 here is CAISESRLRGNTGELFF. CDR3 coding DNA: TGTGCCATCAGTGAGTCGAGGTTGCGGGGGAACACCGGGGAGCTGTTTTTT.

This clonotype has at least ten counts. The chain joins TRBV28 to TRBJ2-5; maybe TRBD1 (6 bases). Trimming took 6 bases from V and 1 from J, leaving 9 bases between them. CDR1 and CDR2 (germline): MDHEN, SYDVKM. CDR3 length: 13 amino acids. CDR3 coding DNA: TGTGCCAGCAGGGGGACACGCCAAGAGACCCAGTACTTC. Protein: CASRGTRQETQYF.

The chain joins TRBV6-1 to TRBJ1-1; TRBD1 might be the D (6 bases). V was cut by 6 bases and J by 5 bases, with 13 bases left in between. Per the germline V gene, CDR1 is MNHNS and CDR2 is SASEGT. CDR3 length equals 13 residues. This chain's CDR3 is CASRKKGTTEAFF. The CDR3 DNA is TGTGCCAGCAGAAAAAAAGGGACAACTGAAGCTTTCTTT.